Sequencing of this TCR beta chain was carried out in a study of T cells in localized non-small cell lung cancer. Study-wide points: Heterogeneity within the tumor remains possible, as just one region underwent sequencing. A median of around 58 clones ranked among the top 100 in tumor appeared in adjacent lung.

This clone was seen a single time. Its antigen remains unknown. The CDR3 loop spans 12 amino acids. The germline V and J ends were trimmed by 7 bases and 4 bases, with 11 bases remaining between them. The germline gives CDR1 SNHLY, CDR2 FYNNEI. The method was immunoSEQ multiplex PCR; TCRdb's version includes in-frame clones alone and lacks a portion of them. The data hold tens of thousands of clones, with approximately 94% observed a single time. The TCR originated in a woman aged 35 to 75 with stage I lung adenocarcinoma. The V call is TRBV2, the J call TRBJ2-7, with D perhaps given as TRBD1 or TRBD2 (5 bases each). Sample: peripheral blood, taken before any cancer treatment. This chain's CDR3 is CASIGDRYEQYF. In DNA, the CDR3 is TGTGCCAGCATCGGGGACCGATACGAGCAGTACTTC.